This T cell receptor beta chain was identified during a study of spatial heterogeneity in lung cancer. Study details: Taken at a median of around 22 months after resection, follow-up PBMC samples underwent sequencing when available. There were consistently more beta-chain sequences detected than alpha-chain sequences. Broader study findings: Detection of ubiquitous tumor TCRs in blood was higher at resection than follow-up.

The ends were cut back, 1 base at V and 0 bases at J, with 13 bases in the middle. Germline CDR1 MGHRA, CDR2 YSYEKL. The CDR3 loop spans 17 amino acids. Each molecule of TCR cDNA was tagged with one unique molecular identifier. TCRdb reprocessed the 5' RACE reads with MiXCR, giving one entry per CDR3 protein. The top ten hold approximately 17% of the sample, which has approximately 41,000 distinct CDR3 sequences, 8% to 11% seen once. Time point: blood at routine non-recurrence follow-up after resection. Only a few counts were recorded for this clonotype. No antigen is known for it. The specimen was PBMCs, collected at follow-up. This sequence originates from a female donor with early-stage non-small cell lung cancer. The gene calls are TRBV4-1 and TRBJ2-4; a weak D match, TRBD2 (6 bases). The CDR3 loop is CASSQGVLGGAKNIQYF. The CDR3 region has the DNA TGCGCCAGCAGCCAAGGGGTCCTCGGGGGAGCCAAAAACATTCAGTACTTC.